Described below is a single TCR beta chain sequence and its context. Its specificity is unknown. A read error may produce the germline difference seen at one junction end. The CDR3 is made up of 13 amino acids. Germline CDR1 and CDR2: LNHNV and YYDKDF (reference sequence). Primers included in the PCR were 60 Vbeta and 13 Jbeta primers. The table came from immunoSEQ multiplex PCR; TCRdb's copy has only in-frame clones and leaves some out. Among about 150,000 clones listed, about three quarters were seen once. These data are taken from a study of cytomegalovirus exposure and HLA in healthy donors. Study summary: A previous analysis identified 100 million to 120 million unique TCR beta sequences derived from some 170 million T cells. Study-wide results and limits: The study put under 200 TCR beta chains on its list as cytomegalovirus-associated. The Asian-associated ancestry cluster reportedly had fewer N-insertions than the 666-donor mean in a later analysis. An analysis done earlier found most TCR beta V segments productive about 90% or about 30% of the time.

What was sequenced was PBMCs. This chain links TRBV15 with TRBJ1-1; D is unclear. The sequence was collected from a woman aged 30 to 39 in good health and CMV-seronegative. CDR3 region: CATSRRGNAEAFF. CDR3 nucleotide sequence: TGTGCCACCAGCCGCCGCGGGAACGCTGAAGCTTTCTTT.